This record covers a single TCR beta chain. Its antigen remains unknown. The data stem from a study of cytomegalovirus exposure and HLA in healthy donors. Study-wide results and limits: Generally TCR sequences proved uncommon, though certain public TCRs appeared in numerous donors. A list of around 150 TCR beta chains associated with cytomegalovirus was given. Confirmation was obtained in vitro that a few CMV-associated chains are specific for CMV antigens. Reported performance of the classifier showed diagnosis of cytomegalovirus status with high specificity and sensitivity.

Only in-frame clones appear in the TCRdb table, and some are missing; sequencing was by immunoSEQ multiplex PCR. The repertoire holds more than 55,000 clones, over 75% seen once, with more than 2.5% in the top ten. The CDR3 runs to 15 residues. The sample was PBMCs. This TCR came from a man aged 18 to 35 in good health and CMV-seronegative. The V and J genes are TRBV21-1 and TRBJ1-4; TRBD1, the table's D call, was not compared with the DNA. TRBV21-1 is flagged as a pseudogene. CDR3 protein: CASSLFGTGLGQLFF. CDR3 coding DNA: TGTGCCAGCAGCCTTTTCGGGACAGGGCTTGGGCAACTGTTTTTT.